One T cell receptor (beta chain) is described in this entry. This receptor's antigen is unknown. It has no much larger one-base neighbor in the sample; base qualities were not kept. The record originates from a study of STAT5B mutations in CD4+ large granular lymphocyte leukemia (dated by TCRdb to between 2022 and 2023). Concerning the study at large: Among the healthy controls, the CDR3 'QG' motif was associated with a particular HLA allele. The purity of purified fractions was confirmed by flow cytometry on FACSCanto II or FACSVerse to exceed 95% among lymphocytes. The study compared the TCRbeta repertoires of patients with CD4+ T-cell large granular lymphocyte leukemia against the TCRbeta repertoires of healthy blood donors.

TCRbeta rearrangements were sequenced from genomic DNA using the immunoSEQ assay at survey resolution. As for how the authors treated the data: In the TCR sequencing data, the lowest productive clonotype frequency that could be detected was 2.59 x 10-5. Analyses included only productive TCRbeta rearrangements, meaning complete and in-frame sequences. Simpson clonality, calculated in the immunoSEQ Analyzer version 3.0, was used as the measure of sample clonality. Based on frequency, clones were grouped as very rare, small, medium, large (1-20%) or hyperexpanded (>20%). OLGA 1.2.3 estimated generation probabilities, VDJtools produced V-gene circos plots, VDJdb was queried for specificities, and GLIPH identified CDR3 motifs. TCRdb retrieved this table from immuneACCESS and kept in-frame rearrangements only. Not all clones are present; in checked studies, unresolved V genes account for under half, and no reason is known for the remainder. V, J and clone size are taken as reported in that table, and D and trimming were inferred from the DNA itself. Present in this sample are about 24,000 clones, about two thirds of which were seen just once. Together, the top ten hold almost 0.65% of the sample.

The healthy control group was made up of around 37 blood donors, and the Finnish Red Cross blood service supplied their buffy coats. All TCR-sequenced material derived from peripheral blood: patient blood samples and healthy donor buffy coats. Peripheral blood mononuclear cells were isolated by Ficoll-Hypaque gradient centrifugation. Magnetic purification was used to isolate CD4+ cells from the buffy coats of the healthy controls. Genomic DNA was extracted with the Gentra Puregene Cell and Tissue kit and quantified on a Qubit 2.0 fluorometer. The germline V gene gives CDR1 as LGHNA and CDR2 as YSLEER. Trimming costs V 4 bases and J 4 bases, and their ends lie 11 bases apart. The CDR3, from cysteine to phenylalanine, totals 14 residues. Only the CDR3 portion is preserved as DNA: 42 bases, with reading frame beginning at the first base. General findings and caveats noted by the study authors: CD4-sorted patient repertoires appeared more clonal than healthy CD4+ repertoires, and this difference persisted after removing the putative leukemic clones. The data were not HLA-matched, and the higher clonality in CD4+ T-LGLL than in CD8+ T-LGLL could be due to the relatively small sample size. Main leukemic clonotypes were private to each patient, although 25% to 30% appeared at low frequency in other patients' non-leukemic repertoires. Enrichment of TRBV06-family usage was observed among the top patient clones (8/27) relative to healthy controls (2/35).

This receptor was taken from a human donor in good health. The rearrangement combines TRBV4-3 with TRBJ2-1; TRBD2 is a weak D gene call, 5 bases matching. The sample was CD4+ T cells from blood buffy coats. The CDR3 here reads CASSRDTSYNEQFF. The DNA is as follows: TGCGCCAGCAGCCGAGATACTAGTTACAATGAGCAGTTCTTC.